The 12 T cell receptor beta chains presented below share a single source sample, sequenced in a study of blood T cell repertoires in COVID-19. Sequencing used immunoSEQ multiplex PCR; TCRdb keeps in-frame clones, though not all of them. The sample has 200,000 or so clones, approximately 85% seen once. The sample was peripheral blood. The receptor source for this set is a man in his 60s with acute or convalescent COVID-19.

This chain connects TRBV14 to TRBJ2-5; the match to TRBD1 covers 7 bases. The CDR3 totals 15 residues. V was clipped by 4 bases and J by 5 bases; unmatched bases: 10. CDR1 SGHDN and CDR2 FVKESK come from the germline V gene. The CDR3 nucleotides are TGTGCCAGCAGCCGGATACAGGGGAATGTGGAGACCCAGTACTTC. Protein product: CASSRIQGNVETQYF.

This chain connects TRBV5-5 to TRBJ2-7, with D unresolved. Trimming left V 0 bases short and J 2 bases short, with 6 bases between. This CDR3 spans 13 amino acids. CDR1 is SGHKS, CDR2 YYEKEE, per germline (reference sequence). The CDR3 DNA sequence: TGTGCCAGCAGCTTGGAAGCCCCCTACGAGCAGTACTTC. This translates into CASSLEAPYEQYF.

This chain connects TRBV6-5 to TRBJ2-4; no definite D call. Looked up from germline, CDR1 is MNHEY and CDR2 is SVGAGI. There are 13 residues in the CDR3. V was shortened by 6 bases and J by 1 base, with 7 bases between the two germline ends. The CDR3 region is CASSEAAKNIQYF. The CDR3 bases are TGTGCCAGCAGCGAGGCGGCCAAAAACATTCAGTACTTC.

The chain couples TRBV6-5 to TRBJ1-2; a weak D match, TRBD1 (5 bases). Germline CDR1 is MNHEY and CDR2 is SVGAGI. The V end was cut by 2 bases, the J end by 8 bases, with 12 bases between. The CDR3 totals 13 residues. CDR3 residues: CASSYGEGQGYTF. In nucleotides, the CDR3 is TGTGCCAGCAGTTACGGGGAGGGGCAGGGCTACACCTTC.

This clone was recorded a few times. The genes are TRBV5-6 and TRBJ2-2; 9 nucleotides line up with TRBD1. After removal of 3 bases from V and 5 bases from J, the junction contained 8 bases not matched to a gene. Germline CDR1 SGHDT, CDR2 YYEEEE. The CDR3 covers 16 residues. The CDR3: CASSYPTGGATGELFF. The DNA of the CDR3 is TGTGCCAGCAGCTACCCCACAGGGGGCGCGACCGGGGAGCTGTTTTTT.

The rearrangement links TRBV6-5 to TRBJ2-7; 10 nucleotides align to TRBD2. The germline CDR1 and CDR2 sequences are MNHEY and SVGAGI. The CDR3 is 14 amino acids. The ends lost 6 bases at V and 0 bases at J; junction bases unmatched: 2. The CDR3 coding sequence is TGTGCCAGCAGCGGGACTAGCGACTCCTACGAGCAGTACTTC. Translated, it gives CASSGTSDSYEQYF.

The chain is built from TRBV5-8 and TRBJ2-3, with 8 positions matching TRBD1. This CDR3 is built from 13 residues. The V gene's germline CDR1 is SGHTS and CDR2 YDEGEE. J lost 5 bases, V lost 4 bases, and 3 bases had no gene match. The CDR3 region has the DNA TGTGCCAGCAGCCAACAGGGGGGAGATACGCAGTATTTT. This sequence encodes CASSQQGGDTQYF.

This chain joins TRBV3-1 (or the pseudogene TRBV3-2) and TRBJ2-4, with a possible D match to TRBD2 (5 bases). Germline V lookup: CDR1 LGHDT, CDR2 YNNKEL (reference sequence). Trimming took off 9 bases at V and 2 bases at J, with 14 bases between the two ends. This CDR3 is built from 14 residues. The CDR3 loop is CARRGGRPKNIQYF. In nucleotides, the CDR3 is TGTGCCAGGCGAGGAGGCCGTCCCAAAAACATTCAGTACTTC.

The DNA for the CDR3 is TGCGCCAGCAGTTTACAGGGGGCGAGCCATGAAAAACTGTTTTTT. Its protein product is CASSLQGASHEKLFF. The genes are TRBV5-1 and TRBJ1-4; 9 nucleotides line up with TRBD1. Germline V gene data show CDR1 as SGHRS and CDR2 as YFSETQ. This CDR3 is 15 amino acids long. V was clipped by 5 bases and J by 6 bases; unmatched bases: 8.

The CDR3 is CASSSPGQFDTEAFF. The CDR3 DNA reads as TGTGCCAGCAGTTCGCCGGGACAGTTCGACACTGAAGCTTTCTTT. The chain couples TRBV28 to TRBJ1-1, with 7 nucleotides matching TRBD1. This CDR3 region has 15 residues. The germline V gene encodes CDR1 MDHEN and CDR2 SYDVKM. V gave up 4 bases and J gave up 3 bases; unmatched junction bases: 8.

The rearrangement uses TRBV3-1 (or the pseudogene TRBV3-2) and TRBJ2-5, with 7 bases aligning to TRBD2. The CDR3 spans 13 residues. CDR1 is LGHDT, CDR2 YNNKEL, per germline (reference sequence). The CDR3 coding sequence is TGTGCAAGCGAGAATGGGGGAGGGGAGACCCAGTACTTC. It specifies CASENGGGETQYF.

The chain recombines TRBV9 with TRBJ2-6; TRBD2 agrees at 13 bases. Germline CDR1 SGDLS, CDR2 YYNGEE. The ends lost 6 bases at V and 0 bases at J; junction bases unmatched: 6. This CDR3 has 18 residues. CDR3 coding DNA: TGTGCCAGCACCCTGCGACTAGCGGGAGGCTCTGGGGCCAACGTCCTGACTTTC. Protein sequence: CASTLRLAGGSGANVLTF.